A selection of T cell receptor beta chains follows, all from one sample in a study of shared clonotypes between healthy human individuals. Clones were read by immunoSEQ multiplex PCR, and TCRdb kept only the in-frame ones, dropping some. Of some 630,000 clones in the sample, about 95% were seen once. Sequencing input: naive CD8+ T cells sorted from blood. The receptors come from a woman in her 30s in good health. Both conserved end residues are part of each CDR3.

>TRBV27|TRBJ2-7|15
CASSFSGGSGYEQYF
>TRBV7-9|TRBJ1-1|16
CASSFSTGTGATEAFF
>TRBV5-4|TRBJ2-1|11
CASSYSTEQFF
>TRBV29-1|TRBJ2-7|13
CSVETGSRYEQYF
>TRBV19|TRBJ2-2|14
CASIWTGGTGELFF
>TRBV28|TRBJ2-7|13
CASSFSGIDEQYF
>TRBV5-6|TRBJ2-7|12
CASSQDFYEQYF
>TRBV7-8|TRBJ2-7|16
CASNVMAGTGSYEQYF
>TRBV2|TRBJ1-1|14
CASRETGSNTEAFF
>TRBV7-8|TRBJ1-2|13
CASSLVQGDGYTF
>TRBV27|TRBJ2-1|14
CASSLKGRYNEQFF
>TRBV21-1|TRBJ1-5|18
CASSNARGRLYSNQPQHF
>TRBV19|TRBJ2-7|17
CASSNNILRTGTYEQYF
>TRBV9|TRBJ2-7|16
CASSVEPGAGAYEQYF
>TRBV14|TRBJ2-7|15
CASGQRDRAYYEQYF
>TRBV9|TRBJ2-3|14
CASSEDRGSDTQYF
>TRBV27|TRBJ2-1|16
CASSLFGGSVLVAQFF
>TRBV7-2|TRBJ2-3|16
CASSARGTGPYSRQYF
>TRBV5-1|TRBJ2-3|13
CASSLTGNPTQYF
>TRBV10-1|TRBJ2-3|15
CASSESGGDTDTQYF
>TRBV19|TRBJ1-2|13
CASTHPGEYGYTF
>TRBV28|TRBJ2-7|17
CASSFSVTSGSWYEQYF
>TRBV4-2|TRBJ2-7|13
CASSPASAYEQYF
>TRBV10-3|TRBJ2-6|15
CAIRGRGSGANVLTF
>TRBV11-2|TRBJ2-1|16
CASSSPSSGPYNEQFF
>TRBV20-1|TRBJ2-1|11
CSARRGNEQFF
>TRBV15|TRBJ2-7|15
CATSRGAGVSYEQYF
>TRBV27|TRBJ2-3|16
CASSPRLAGSTDTQYF
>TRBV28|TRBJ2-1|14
CASSLAGVGNEQFF
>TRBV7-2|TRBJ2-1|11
CASSTSNEQFF
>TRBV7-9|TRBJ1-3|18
CASSPPRQGSVSGNTIYF
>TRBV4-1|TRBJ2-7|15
CASSPSSSGSYEQYF
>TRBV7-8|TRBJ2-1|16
CASSLILGASYNEQFF
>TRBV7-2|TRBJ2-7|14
CASSLDGSPLEQYF
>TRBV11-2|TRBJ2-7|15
CASSLAGGRDHEQYF
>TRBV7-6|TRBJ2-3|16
CASSLVRRGAADTQYF
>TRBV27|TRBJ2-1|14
CASSSPGSYNEQFF
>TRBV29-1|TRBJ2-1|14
CSVGVPGQGNEQFF
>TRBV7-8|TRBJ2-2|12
CAFAGGPGELFF
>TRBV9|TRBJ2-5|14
CASSPWDSLETQYF
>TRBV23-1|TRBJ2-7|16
CASSRRKTGTDYEQYF
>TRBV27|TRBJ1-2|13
CASSLSGGNGYTF
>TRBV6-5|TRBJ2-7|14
CASSYGQGVYEQYF
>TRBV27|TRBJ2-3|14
CASSLRGSTDTQYF
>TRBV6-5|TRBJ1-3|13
CASSPHSGNTIYF
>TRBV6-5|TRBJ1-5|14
CASTSGQENQPQHF
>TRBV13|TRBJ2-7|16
CASSIGLAGGLYEQYF
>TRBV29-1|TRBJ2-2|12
CSVAGPRGELFF
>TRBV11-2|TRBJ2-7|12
CASWDLHYEQYF
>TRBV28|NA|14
CASSLAGGGYEQYF
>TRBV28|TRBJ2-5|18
CASSPTPRLARGQETQYF
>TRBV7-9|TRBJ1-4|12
CASSLKAEKLFF
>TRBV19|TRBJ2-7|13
CASSGTGHYEQYF
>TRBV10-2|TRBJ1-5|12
CASSQPYQPQHF